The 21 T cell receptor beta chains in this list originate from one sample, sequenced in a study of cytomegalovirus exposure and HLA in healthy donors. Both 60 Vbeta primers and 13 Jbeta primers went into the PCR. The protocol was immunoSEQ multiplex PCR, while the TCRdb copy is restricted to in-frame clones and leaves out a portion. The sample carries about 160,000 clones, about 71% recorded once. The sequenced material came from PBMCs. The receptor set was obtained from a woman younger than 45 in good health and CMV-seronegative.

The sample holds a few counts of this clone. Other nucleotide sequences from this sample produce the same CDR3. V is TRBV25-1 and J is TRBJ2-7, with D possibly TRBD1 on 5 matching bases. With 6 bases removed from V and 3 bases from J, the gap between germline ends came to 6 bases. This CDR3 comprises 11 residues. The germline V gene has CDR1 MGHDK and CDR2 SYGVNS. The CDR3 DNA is TGTGCCAGCAGGCAGGGCTACGAGCAGTACTTC. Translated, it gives CASRQGYEQYF.

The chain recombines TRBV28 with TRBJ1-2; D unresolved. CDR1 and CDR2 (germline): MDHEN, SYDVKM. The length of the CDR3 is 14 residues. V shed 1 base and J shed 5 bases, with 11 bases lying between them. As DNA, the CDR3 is TGTGCCAGCAGTTTATCATCCCTGCGGTATGGCTACACCTTC. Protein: CASSLSSLRYGYTF.

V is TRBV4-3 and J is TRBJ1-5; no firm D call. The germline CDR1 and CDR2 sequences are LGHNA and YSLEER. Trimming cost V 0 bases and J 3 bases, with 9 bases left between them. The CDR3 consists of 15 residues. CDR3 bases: TGCGCCAGCAGCCAAGAGGAGGCCGACAATCAGCCCCAGCATTTT. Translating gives CASSQEEADNQPQHF.

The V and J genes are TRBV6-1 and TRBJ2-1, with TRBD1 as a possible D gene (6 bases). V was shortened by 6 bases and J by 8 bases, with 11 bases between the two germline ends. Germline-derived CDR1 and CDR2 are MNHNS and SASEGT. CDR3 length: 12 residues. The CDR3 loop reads CASSPTGDEQFF. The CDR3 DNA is TGTGCCAGCAGCCCGACAGGCGATGAGCAGTTCTTC.

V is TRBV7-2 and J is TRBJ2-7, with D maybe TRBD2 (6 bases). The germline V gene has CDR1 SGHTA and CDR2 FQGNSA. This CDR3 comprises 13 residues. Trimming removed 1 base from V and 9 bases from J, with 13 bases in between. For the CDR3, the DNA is TGTGCCAGCAGCTTAGTGGGACTGCCGATGCAGTACTTC. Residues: CASSLVGLPMQYF.

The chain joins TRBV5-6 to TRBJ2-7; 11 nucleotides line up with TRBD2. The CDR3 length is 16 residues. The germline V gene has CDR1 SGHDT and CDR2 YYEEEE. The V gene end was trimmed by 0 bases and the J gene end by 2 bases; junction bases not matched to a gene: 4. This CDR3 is CASSLASGRFTYEQYF. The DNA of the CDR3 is TGTGCCAGCAGCTTGGCTAGCGGGAGGTTCACCTACGAGCAGTACTTC. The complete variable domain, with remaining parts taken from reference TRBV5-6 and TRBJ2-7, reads DAGVTQSPTHLIKTRGQQVTLRCSPKSGHDTVSWYQQALGQGPQFIFQYYEEEERQRGNFPDRFSGHQFPNYSSELNVNALLLGDSALYLCASSLASGRFTYEQYFGPGTRLTVT.

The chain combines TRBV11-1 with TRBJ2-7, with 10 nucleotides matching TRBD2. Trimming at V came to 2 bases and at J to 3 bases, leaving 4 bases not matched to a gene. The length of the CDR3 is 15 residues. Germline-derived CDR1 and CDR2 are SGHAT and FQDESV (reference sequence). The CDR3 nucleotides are TGTGCCAGCAGCTTACTTCTAGCGGGAGTCTACGAGCAGTACTTC. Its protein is CASSLLLAGVYEQYF.

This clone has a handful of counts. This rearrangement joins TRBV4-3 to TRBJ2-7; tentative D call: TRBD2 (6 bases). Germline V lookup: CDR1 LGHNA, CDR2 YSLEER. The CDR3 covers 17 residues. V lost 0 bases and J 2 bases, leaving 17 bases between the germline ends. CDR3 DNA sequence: TGCGCCAGCAGCCAAGATATGGCGGGGATCGTGGCCTACGAGCAGTACTTC. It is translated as CASSQDMAGIVAYEQYF.

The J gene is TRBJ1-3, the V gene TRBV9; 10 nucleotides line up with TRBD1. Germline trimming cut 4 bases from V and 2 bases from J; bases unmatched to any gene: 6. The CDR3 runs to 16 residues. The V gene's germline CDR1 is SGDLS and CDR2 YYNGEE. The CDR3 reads CASSPPGQGTGNTIYF. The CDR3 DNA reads TGTGCCAGCAGCCCTCCGGGACAGGGGACTGGAAACACCATATATTTT.

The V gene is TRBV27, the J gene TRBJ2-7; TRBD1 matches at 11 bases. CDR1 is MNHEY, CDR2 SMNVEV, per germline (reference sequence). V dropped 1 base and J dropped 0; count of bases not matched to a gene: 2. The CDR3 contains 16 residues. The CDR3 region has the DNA TGTGCCAGCAGTTTATTGGGGACAGGGGGCTCCTACGAGCAGTACTTC. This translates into CASSLLGTGGSYEQYF.

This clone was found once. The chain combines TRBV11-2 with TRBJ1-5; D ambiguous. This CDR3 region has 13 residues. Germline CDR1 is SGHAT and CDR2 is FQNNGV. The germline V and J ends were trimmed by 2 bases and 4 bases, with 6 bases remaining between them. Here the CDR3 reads CASSLSGNQPQHF. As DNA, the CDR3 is TGTGCCAGCAGCTTATCGGGAAATCAGCCCCAGCATTTT.

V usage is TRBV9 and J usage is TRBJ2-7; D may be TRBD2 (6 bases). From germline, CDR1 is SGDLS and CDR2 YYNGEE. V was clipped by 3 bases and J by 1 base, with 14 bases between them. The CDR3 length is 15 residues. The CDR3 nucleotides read TGTGCCAGCAGCGCCGACTGGGGGGATTCCTACGAGCAGTACTTC. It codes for CASSADWGDSYEQYF.

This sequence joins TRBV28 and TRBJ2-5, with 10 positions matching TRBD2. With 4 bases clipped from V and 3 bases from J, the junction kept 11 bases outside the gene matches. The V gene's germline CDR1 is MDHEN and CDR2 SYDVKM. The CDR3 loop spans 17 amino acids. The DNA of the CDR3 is TGTGCCAGCAGTTGGCCTTATGGACTAGCGGAAGAAGAGACCCAGTACTTC. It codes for CASSWPYGLAEEETQYF.

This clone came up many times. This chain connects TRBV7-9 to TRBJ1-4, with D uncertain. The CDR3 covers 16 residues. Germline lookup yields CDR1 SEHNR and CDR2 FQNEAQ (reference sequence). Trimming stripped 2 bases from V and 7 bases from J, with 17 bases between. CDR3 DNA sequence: TGTGCCAGCAGCTTATCCCGGCTAGCCAGAGTTGAAAAACTGTTTTTT. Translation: CASSLSRLARVEKLFF.

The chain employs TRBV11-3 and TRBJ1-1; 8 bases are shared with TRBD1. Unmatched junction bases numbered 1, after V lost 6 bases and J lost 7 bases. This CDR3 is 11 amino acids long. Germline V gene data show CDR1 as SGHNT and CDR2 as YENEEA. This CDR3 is CASRGQVEAFF. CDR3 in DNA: TGTGCCAGCAGGGGACAGGTTGAAGCTTTCTTT.

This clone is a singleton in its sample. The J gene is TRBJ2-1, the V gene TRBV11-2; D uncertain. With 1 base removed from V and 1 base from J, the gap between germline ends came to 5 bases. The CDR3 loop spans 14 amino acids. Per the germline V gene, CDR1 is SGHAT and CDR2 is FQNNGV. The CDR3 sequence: CASSLGLSYNEQFF. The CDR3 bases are TGTGCCAGCAGCTTAGGACTGTCCTACAATGAGCAGTTCTTC.

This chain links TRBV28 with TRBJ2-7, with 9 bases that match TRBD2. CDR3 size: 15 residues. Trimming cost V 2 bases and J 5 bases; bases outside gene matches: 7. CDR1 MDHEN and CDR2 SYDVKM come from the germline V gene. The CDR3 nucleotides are TGTGCCAGCAGTTTAGGGCTAGCGGGGCCGGACGAGCAGTACTTC. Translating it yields CASSLGLAGPDEQYF.

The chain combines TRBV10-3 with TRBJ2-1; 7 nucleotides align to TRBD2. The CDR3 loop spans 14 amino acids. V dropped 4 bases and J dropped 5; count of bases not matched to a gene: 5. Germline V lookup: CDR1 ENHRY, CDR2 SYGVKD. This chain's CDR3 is CAISGRETHNEQFF. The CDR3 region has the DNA TGTGCCATCAGTGGGCGGGAGACCCACAATGAGCAGTTCTTC.

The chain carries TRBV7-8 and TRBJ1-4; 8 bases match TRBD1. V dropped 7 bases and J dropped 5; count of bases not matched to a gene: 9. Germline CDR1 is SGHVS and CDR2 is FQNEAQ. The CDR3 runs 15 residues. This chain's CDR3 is CASTSSTGVNEKLFF. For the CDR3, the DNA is TGTGCCAGCACCAGTTCGACAGGGGTCAATGAAAAACTGTTTTTT.

The chain's CDR3 is CASSFRREGGELFF. The CDR3 coding sequence is TGTGCCAGCAGCTTTAGGAGAGAGGGCGGGGAGCTGTTTTTT. The J gene is TRBJ2-2, the V gene TRBV7-9, with D possibly TRBD2 on 5 matching bases. V was clipped by 3 bases and J by 7 bases, with 12 bases between them. The germline V gene encodes CDR1 SEHNR and CDR2 FQNEAQ (reference sequence). The CDR3 covers 14 residues.

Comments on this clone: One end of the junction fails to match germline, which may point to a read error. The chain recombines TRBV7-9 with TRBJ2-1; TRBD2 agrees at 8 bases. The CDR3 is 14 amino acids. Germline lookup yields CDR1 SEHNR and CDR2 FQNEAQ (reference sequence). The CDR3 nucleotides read TGTTCCAGCAGCTTCCCCAGCGGGAGCGATGAGCAGTTCTTC. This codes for CSSSFPSGSDEQFF.